These 29 T cell receptor beta chains originate from one sample sequenced in a study of graft-versus-host responses after intestinal transplantation. No antigen has been identified for these receptors. Generated by immunoSEQ multiplex PCR, the TCRdb table keeps only in-frame clones and is missing some. The table includes tens of thousands of clones, around 87% detected once. Here the sequenced sample was unstimulated CD8+ T cells sorted from spleen or lymph node cells, taken before transplant. The receptors here all came from a human donor who was the organ donor for an intestinal transplant.

The chain couples TRBV4-2 to TRBJ1-1; weak D call: TRBD1 (5 bases). In germline, CDR1 is LGHNA, CDR2 YNFKEQ. This CDR3 spans 13 amino acids. Deletions cut 4 bases from V and 6 bases from J, with 12 bases between. The CDR3 sequence: CASSRVRDAEAFF. In nucleotides, the CDR3 is TGTGCCAGCAGCCGAGTCCGGGACGCTGAAGCTTTCTTT.

This clone was counted once. The chain combines TRBV7-9 with TRBJ2-5, with D perhaps TRBD1 (6 bases). V was trimmed by 5 bases and J by 5 bases, leaving 18 bases between them. Looked up from germline, CDR1 is SEHNR and CDR2 is FQNEAQ (reference sequence). The CDR3 covers 15 residues. The chain's CDR3 is CASSPRSRGWETQYF. In DNA, the CDR3 is TGTGCCAGCAGCCCTAGAAGCAGGGGATGGGAGACCCAGTACTTC.

This clone was observed a handful of times. The chain uses TRBV10-3 and TRBJ2-4; possibly TRBD2 for D (8 bases). This CDR3 comprises 16 residues. The germline V gene encodes CDR1 ENHRY and CDR2 SYGVKD. V was pared by 10 bases and J by 8 bases, with 27 bases between. CDR3 protein: CATRFPGRGPMDIQYF. The CDR3 bases are TGTGCCACCAGGTTTCCCGGGAGGGGGCCAATGGACATTCAGTACTTC.

The chain employs TRBV4-1 and TRBJ2-7, with D possibly called TRBD1 or TRBD2 (5 bases each). CDR1 is MGHRA, CDR2 YSYEKL, per germline. The CDR3 spans 14 residues. V gave up 4 bases and J gave up 4 bases, with 14 bases separating them. CDR3: CASSPRDLSYEQYF. The CDR3 DNA is TGCGCCAGCAGCCCTCGGGACCTATCGTACGAGCAGTACTTC.

This sequence joins TRBV6-5 and TRBJ1-1, with D unresolved. Germline lookup yields CDR1 MNHEY and CDR2 SVGAGI. V was clipped by 2 bases and J by 1 base, with 2 bases between them. The CDR3 covers 12 residues. Here the CDR3 DNA reads TGTGCCAGCAGTTACCGGAACACTGAAGCTTTCTTT. Protein product: CASSYRNTEAFF.

V gene TRBV4-2 combines with J gene TRBJ1-1; possibly TRBD1 for D (5 bases). The CDR3 is made up of 15 amino acids. The germline V gene has CDR1 LGHNA and CDR2 YNFKEQ. Trimming shortened V by 0 bases and J by 4 bases, and 12 bases separated the two germline ends. The CDR3: CASSQDLPGSTEAFF. The CDR3 DNA is TGTGCCAGCAGCCAAGATCTCCCAGGGAGCACTGAAGCTTTCTTT.

V is TRBV11-2 and J is TRBJ2-6; D call uncertain. The CDR3 has 17 amino acids. V was trimmed by 1 base and J by 0 bases, leaving 10 bases between them. From germline, CDR1 is SGHAT and CDR2 FQNNGV. The CDR3 DNA is TGTGCCAGCAGCTTAGTCTCCTTTTACTCTGGGGCCAACGTCCTGACTTTC. It specifies CASSLVSFYSGANVLTF.

V gene TRBV7-9 combines with J gene TRBJ2-1; TRBD2 is a possible D gene (6 bases). The CDR3 extends over 17 amino acids. Germline CDR1 SEHNR, CDR2 FQNEAQ (reference sequence). Between the trimmed V and J ends, which lost 5 bases and 7 bases, there was a span of 24 bases. CDR3 bases: TGTGCCAGCAGCCCGGGGGTGAGGATTAGGGTTCCAAATGAGCAGTTCTTC. Encoded protein: CASSPGVRIRVPNEQFF.

The chain uses TRBV4-1 and TRBJ1-4; no clear D. The CDR3 is 14 residues long. Germline V gives CDR1 MGHRA, CDR2 YSYEKL. Trimming left V 1 base short and J 7 bases short, with 10 bases between. CDR3 coding DNA: TGCGCCAGCAGCCAAGGTCAGGTGGCTGAAAAACTGTTTTTT. Translating it yields CASSQGQVAEKLFF.

This clone was counted a single time. The chain joins TRBV28 to TRBJ1-2; D not certain. The germline V gene has CDR1 MDHEN and CDR2 SYDVKM. Trimming shortened V by 2 bases and J by 5 bases, and 18 bases separated the two germline ends. This CDR3 region has 16 residues. The CDR3 loop reads CASSLTPRKIGYGYTF. The CDR3 nucleotides read TGTGCCAGCAGTTTAACCCCTCGGAAAATTGGGTATGGCTACACCTTC.

The chain joins TRBV5-6 to TRBJ2-3, with D tentatively TRBD1 (7 bases). Per germline, CDR1 SGHDT and CDR2 YYEEEE. The length of the CDR3 is 17 residues. Deletions cut 1 base from V and 0 bases from J, with 15 bases between. The CDR3 DNA reads TGTGCCAGCAGCTTGTTTTTTGCGGGACAGAGCACAGATACGCAGTATTTT. Its translation is CASSLFFAGQSTDTQYF.

A note on this clone: One end of the junction fails to match germline, which may point to a read error. The same CDR3 is also encoded by other DNA sequences in this sample. This sequence joins TRBV27 and TRBJ1-1; D ambiguous. Germline V gene data show CDR1 as MNHEY and CDR2 as SMNVEV (reference sequence). The CDR3 spans 15 residues. The CDR3 sequence is CASSSRMTRNTEAFF. The CDR3 nucleotides are TGTGCCAGCAGTTCAAGGATGACGAGGAACACTGAGGCTTTCTTT.

The chain recombines TRBV6-5 with TRBJ1-5; possible D gene TRBD1, 5 bases. Between the trimmed V and J ends, which lost 6 bases and 4 bases, there was a span of 16 bases. From germline, CDR1 is MNHEY and CDR2 SVGAGI. The CDR3 runs to 15 residues. The CDR3 DNA reads TGTGCCAGCAGCCTTTGGGGGGACGGAAATCAGCCCCAGCATTTT. It codes for CASSLWGDGNQPQHF.

This sequence joins TRBV28 and TRBJ2-7; possible D gene TRBD1, 5 bases. There are 16 residues in the CDR3. Trimming removed 4 bases from V and 2 bases from J, with 18 bases in between. Germline CDR1 MDHEN, CDR2 SYDVKM. The CDR3 here is CASSSPRVGYPYEQYF. CDR3 bases: TGTGCCAGCAGTTCGCCCAGGGTTGGTTATCCCTACGAGCAGTACTTC.

The chain has TRBV6-6 and TRBJ2-7; D unclear. Germline lookup yields CDR1 MNHNY and CDR2 SVGAGI (reference sequence). V dropped 2 bases and J dropped 4 bases, with 6 bases sitting between them. This CDR3 has 12 residues. CDR3 sequence: CASSYNGYEQYF. The CDR3 bases are TGTGCCAGCAGTTACAACGGTTACGAGCAGTACTTC.

This sequence joins TRBV4-1 and TRBJ2-2; 9 bases match TRBD1. Germline V CDR1 and CDR2: MGHRA, YSYEKL. Losses at the gene ends were 5 bases for V and 5 bases for J; bases not matched to a gene: 6. The length of the CDR3 is 15 residues. The CDR3 protein is CASSTRQGGTGELFF. DNA for the CDR3: TGCGCCAGCAGCACCCGACAGGGGGGTACCGGGGAGCTGTTTTTT.

This chain connects TRBV25-1 to TRBJ2-7; perhaps TRBD1 as D (6 bases). V was cut by 7 bases and J by 6 bases, with 10 bases left in between. Germline V lookup: CDR1 MGHDK, CDR2 SYGVNS. There are 11 residues in the CDR3. Written as DNA, the CDR3 is TGTGCCAGCAAGACAGGAACCGAGCAGTACTTC. Protein: CASKTGTEQYF.

This chain connects TRBV27 to TRBJ1-1; unclear D gene. This CDR3 is 13 amino acids long. Between the trimmed V and J ends, which lost 1 base and 0 bases, there was a span of 3 bases. CDR1 is MNHEY and CDR2 is SMNVEV in the germline V gene (reference sequence). The CDR3 loop is CASSLFLNTEAFF. In DNA, the CDR3 is TGTGCCAGCAGTTTATTCCTGAACACTGAAGCTTTCTTT.

CDR3 protein: CASSLAPSGTDTQYF. As DNA, the CDR3 is TGTGCCAGCAGCTTAGCTCCTAGCGGAACAGATACGCAGTATTTT. The J gene is TRBJ2-3, the V gene TRBV11-2, with 7 bases lining up with TRBD2. Germline V gives CDR1 SGHAT, CDR2 FQNNGV. V shed 1 base and J 3 bases; nucleotides not matched to a gene: 4. The CDR3 is 15 amino acids.

The chain carries TRBV7-3 and TRBJ2-2, with D uncertain. V dropped 5 bases and J dropped 6 bases, with 10 bases sitting between them. Germline assignment: CDR1 SGHTA and CDR2 FQGTGA. This CDR3 contains 13 residues. CDR3 sequence (DNA): TGTGCCAGCAGCCCCAGTGTAGCCGGGGAGCTGTTTTTT. It codes for CASSPSVAGELFF.

This chain joins TRBV28 and TRBJ2-7, with 9 bases that match TRBD1. The J segment lost 3 bases and the V segment lost 0 bases, leaving 15 bases of the junction unmatched. This CDR3 contains 19 residues. The germline CDR1 and CDR2 sequences are MDHEN and SYDVKM. The DNA of the CDR3 is TGTGCCAGCAGTTTATGTCCCCTCCCACCGGGACAGGGAGTCTACGAGCAGTACTTC. Amino acid sequence: CASSLCPLPPGQGVYEQYF.

This chain uses TRBV28 with TRBJ1-5; a possible D gene is TRBD1 (5 bases). Trimming shortened V by 5 bases and J by 5 bases, and 22 bases separated the two germline ends. Germline V lookup: CDR1 MDHEN, CDR2 SYDVKM. The CDR3 totals 17 residues. CDR3 in DNA: TGTGCCAGCAGTCCCCCTCTGTTGAGGGGTAGACATCAGCCCCAGCATTTT. Protein product: CASSPPLLRGRHQPQHF.

V is TRBV6-1 and J is TRBJ2-2; TRBD1 matches 8 bases. In germline, CDR1 is MNHNS, CDR2 SASEGT. The CDR3 consists of 14 residues. Trimming removed 8 bases from V and 1 base from J; junction bases left unmatched: 3. The CDR3, as DNA: TGTGCCAGCCCGGGACAGGAGAACACCGGGGAGCTGTTTTTT. This codes for CASPGQENTGELFF.

This chain connects TRBV18 to TRBJ1-2; D ambiguous. Trimming stripped 6 bases from V and 2 bases from J, with 10 bases between. Germline loops: CDR1 KGHSH, CDR2 LQKENI. The CDR3 runs to 13 residues. The CDR3 here is CASSGEANYGYTF. CDR3 DNA sequence: TGTGCCAGCTCTGGCGAGGCCAACTATGGCTACACCTTC.

The chain is built from TRBV4-2 and TRBJ2-7; perhaps TRBD2 as D (5 bases). Germline V gene lookup returns CDR1 LGHNA and CDR2 YNFKEQ. CDR3 length: 14 amino acids. Trimming removed 1 base from V and 3 bases from J, with 10 bases in between. The CDR3 nucleotides read TGTGCCAGCAGCCAAGTTGGTGAGGGCTACGAGCAGTACTTC. This sequence encodes CASSQVGEGYEQYF.

The rearrangement joins TRBV29-1 to TRBJ2-2, with TRBD1 matching 11 bases. Germline V gene lookup returns CDR1 SQVTM and CDR2 ANQGSEA. With 7 bases clipped from V and 4 bases from J, the junction kept 2 bases outside the gene matches. The CDR3 contains 13 residues. This chain's CDR3 is CSGGTGGTGELFF. DNA of the CDR3: TGCAGCGGAGGGACAGGGGGCACCGGGGAGCTGTTTTTT.

The genes are TRBV7-3 and TRBJ2-2; maybe TRBD1 (5 bases). Germline V gene data show CDR1 as SGHTA and CDR2 as FQGTGA. The CDR3 totals 13 residues. The germline V and J ends were trimmed by 3 bases and 8 bases, with 10 bases remaining between them. The DNA for the CDR3 is TGTGCCAGCAGCTTGGTAGGGGTTGGGGAGCTGTTTTTT. It specifies CASSLVGVGELFF.

CDR3 sequence: CATAPGLSLEAFF. CDR3 coding DNA: TGCGCCACCGCCCCGGGACTCTCCCTTGAAGCTTTCTTT. This chain uses TRBV10-2 with TRBJ1-1; D perhaps matches TRBD1 (5 bases). The V gene lost 10 bases and the J gene lost 7 bases, with 19 bases spanning the gap. Germline V CDR1 and CDR2: WSHSY, SAAADI. This CDR3 comprises 13 residues.

The chain combines TRBV2 with TRBJ1-2; 7 bases map to TRBD1. This CDR3 spans 15 amino acids. Germline V gives CDR1 SNHLY, CDR2 FYNNEI. With V trimmed by 1 base and J by 7 bases, 9 bases remained unmatched. Here the CDR3 reads CASSEVDRLRSGYTF. In nucleotides, the CDR3 is TGTGCCAGCAGTGAAGTGGACAGGTTGAGGAGTGGCTACACCTTC.